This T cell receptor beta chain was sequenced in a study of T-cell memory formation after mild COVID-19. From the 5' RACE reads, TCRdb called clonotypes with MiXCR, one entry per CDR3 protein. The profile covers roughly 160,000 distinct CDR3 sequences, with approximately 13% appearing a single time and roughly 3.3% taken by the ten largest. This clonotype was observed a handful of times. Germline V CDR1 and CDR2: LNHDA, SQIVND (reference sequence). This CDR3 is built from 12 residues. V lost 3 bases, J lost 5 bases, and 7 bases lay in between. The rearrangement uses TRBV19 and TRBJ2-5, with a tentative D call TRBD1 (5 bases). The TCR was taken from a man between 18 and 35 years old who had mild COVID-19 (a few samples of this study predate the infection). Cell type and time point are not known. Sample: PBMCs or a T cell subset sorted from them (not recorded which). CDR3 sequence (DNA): TGTGCCAGTAGTATTCAGGGTGAGACCCAGTACTTC. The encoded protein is CASSIQGETQYF. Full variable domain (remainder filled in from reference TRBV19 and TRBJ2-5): DGGITQSPKYLFRKEGQNVTLSCEQNLNHDAMYWYRQDPGQGLRLIYYSQIVNDFQKGDIAEGYSVSREKKESFPLTVTSAQKNPTAFYLCASSIQGETQYFGPGTRLLVL.